This T cell receptor (beta chain) is drawn from a study of blood T cell repertoires in COVID-19. Study information: Acute and convalescent COVID-19 samples came from the United States, Italy and Spain.

Germline CDR1 reads SGHRS; CDR2 reads YFSETQ. The length of the CDR3 is 15 residues. V lost 3 bases, J lost 5 bases, and 10 bases stayed unmatched. In the authors' methods: Nucleated cell counts were estimated from reference gene primer amplification. The data were produced by immunoSEQ multiplex PCR, yet TCRdb's version contains in-frame clones alone and is incomplete. V, J and clone size were drawn from that table, and D and trimming were deduced from the DNA. The sample records 250,000 to 350,000 clones, 89% being singletons. This receptor was obtained from a woman aged 55 to 70 with acute or convalescent COVID-19. The sample comprised peripheral blood. The V gene is TRBV5-1, the J gene TRBJ2-5; 7 nucleotides align to TRBD2. The CDR3 DNA reads TGCGCCAGCAGCTCCCCATTGGGGGGGAGGGAGACCCAGTACTTC. This gives the protein CASSSPLGGRETQYF.